Described below is a single TCR beta chain sequence and its context. Its antigen is unknown. V lost 0 bases and J lost 6; bases outside the gene matches: 9. CDR1 is SGDLS, CDR2 YYNGEE, per germline. There are 17 residues in the CDR3. Method: immunoSEQ multiplex PCR; TCRdb's copy keeps in-frame clones and lacks some. The sample shows about 2.4 million clones, 80% to 95% of them seen only once. These data come from a study of shared clonotypes between healthy human individuals. Findings of the study overall: Among several donors, roughly 5.4% of naive CD4 clonotypes were found in common. Memory subsets had estimated richness that was generally smaller than that of naive subsets.

The receptor was isolated from a man between 18 and 35 years old in good health. Some clones in this sample may be carry-over from other donors' samples. The source material was naive CD4+ T cells from PBMCs. The subset denotes: CD45RA+ positively selected. This sequence joins TRBV9 and TRBJ2-3; 11 positions match TRBD2. The CDR3 coding sequence is TGTGCCAGCAGCGTAGCTTATGTAGCGGGAGGGCGCGATACGCAGTATTTT. It is translated as CASSVAYVAGGRDTQYF.